The clone carrying this T cell receptor (beta chain) has at least ten counts. Its antigen remains unidentified. It was uncontrolled infection, other autoimmune disease, pregnancy or lactation that excluded patients. The PBMCs studied were ones that came from about 9.9 ml fresh peripheral blood. The data are from a study of T cells in Graves' hyperthyroidism and ophthalmopathy. General study findings and limits: Ophthalmopathy was identified by the model a median around 6.9 months ahead of onset. Using 13 V-J features, a model discriminated ophthalmopathy from stable hyperthyroidism.

The CDR3 contains 11 residues. Trimming pared 7 bases from V and 6 bases from J, leaving 10 bases between. Germline values: CDR1 SNHLY, CDR2 FYNNEI. The investigators amplified TCR beta CDR3 regions from RNA transcripts. Using the HTBI primer set, a first-round RT-PCR was run on the TCR CDR3. TCRdb used MiXCR to reprocess the multiplex PCR reads, holding one entry per CDR3 protein. The sample has roughly 650,000 distinct CDR3 sequences; around 15% are singletons. Sequenced input: blood. The chain couples TRBV2 to TRBJ2-7, with D uncertain. The origin of this receptor is a woman in her 40s with Graves' ophthalmopathy. The CDR3 DNA is TGTGCCAGCACCATCTTGAGCGAGCAGTACTTC. It codes for CASTILSEQYF.